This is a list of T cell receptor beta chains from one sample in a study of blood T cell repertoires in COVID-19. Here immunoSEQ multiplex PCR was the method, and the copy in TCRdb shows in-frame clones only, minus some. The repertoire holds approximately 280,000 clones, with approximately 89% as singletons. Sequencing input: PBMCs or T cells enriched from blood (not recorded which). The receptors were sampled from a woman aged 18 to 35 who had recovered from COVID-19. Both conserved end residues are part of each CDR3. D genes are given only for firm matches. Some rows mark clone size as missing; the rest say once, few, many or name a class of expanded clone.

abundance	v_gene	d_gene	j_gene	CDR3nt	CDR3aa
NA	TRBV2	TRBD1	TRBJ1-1	TGTGCCAGCAGGGAGAGACAGGGAAGGAACACTGAAGCTTTCTTT	CASRERQGRNTEAFF
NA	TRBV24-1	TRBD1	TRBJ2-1	TGTGCCACCAGTGGAAACAGGGGACCCTACAATGAGCAGTTCTTC	CATSGNRGPYNEQFF
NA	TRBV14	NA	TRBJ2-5	TGTGCCAGCAGCCACCCCCATGGGACTTTTTTACAAGAGACCCAGTACTTC	CASSHPHGTFLQETQYF
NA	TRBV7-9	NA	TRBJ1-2	TGTGCCAGCAGCTTGGAAGGACAGAAGCTCTATGGCTACACCTTC	CASSLEGQKLYGYTF
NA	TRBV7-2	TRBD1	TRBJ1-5	TGTGCCAGCAGTCAGGGGGGACAGGGGTATCAGCCCCAGCATTTT	CASSQGGQGYQPQHF
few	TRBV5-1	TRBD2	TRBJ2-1	TGCGCCAGCAGCGCAACGGGACTAGCGGGAGTAGATGAGCAGTTCTTC	CASSATGLAGVDEQFF
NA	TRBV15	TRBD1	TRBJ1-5	TGTGCCACCAGCAGGGCTCCGGGACAGGGGACGTTCAATCAGCCCCAGCATTTT	CATSRAPGQGTFNQPQHF
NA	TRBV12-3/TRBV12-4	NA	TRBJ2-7	TGTGCCAGCAGTTTAGTACTCTACGAGCAGTACTTC	CASSLVLYEQYF
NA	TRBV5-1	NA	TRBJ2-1	TGCGCCAGCAGTCCGGAGTCCACCTACAATGAGCAGTTCTTC	CASSPESTYNEQFF
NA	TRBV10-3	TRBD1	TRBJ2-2	TGTGCCGCTAGGGGCTCAGGGGGAACCGGGGAGCTGTTTTTT	CAARGSGGTGELFF
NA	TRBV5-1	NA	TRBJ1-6	TGCGCCAGCAGCTTGGGCTACGGAGGGGTTGGGTCACCCCTCCACTTT	CASSLGYGGVGSPLHF
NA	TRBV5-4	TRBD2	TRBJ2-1	TGTGCCAGCAGCTCCGGGCTAGCGGGGGGTAGATACAATGAGCAGTTCTTC	CASSSGLAGGRYNEQFF
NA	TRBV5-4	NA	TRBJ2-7	TGTGCCAGCAGCTTGTCGGGGTCTGACGAGCAGTACTTC	CASSLSGSDEQYF
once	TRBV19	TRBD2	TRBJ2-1	TGTGCCAGTAGTGTAGCGGGAATCACCTACAATGAGCAGTTCTTC	CASSVAGITYNEQFF
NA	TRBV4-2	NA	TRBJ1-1	TGTGCCAGCAGCTCAGCCGGGGGAGGGACTGAAGCTTTCTTT	CASSSAGGGTEAFF
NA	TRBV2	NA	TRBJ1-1	TGTGCCAGCTGCCTGGAGGAGGGGACTGAAGCTTTCTTT	CASCLEEGTEAFF
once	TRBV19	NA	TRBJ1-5	TGTGCCAGTAGGGGAACAGGGTACAATCAGCCCCAGCATTTT	CASRGTGYNQPQHF
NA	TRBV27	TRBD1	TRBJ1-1	TGTGCCAGCAGTCCTACCGGGACAGGGGGCCCTCTGACGTCCGAAGCTTTCTTT	CASSPTGTGGPLTSEAFF
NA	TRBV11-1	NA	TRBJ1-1	TGTGCCAGCAGCTTCCAACGTATGGTAGCTACTGAAGCTTTCTTT	CASSFQRMVATEAFF
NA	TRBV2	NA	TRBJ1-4	TGTGCCAGCAGTGAATTGGGGCAACGAAAACTGTTTTTT	CASSELGQRKLFF
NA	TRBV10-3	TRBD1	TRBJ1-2	TGTGCCATCAGTGAGTCTACAGGGGGAGCCGCCCGCTACACCTTC	CAISESTGGAARYTF
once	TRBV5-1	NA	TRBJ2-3	TGCGCCAGCAAGAACTTGGAAGGAGGCACAGATACGCAGTATTTT	CASKNLEGGTDTQYF
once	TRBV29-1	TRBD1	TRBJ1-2	TGCAGCGTTGTTAGGCAGGGGGATCTGTGGGGCTACACCTTC	CSVVRQGDLWGYTF
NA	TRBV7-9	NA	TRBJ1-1	TGTGCCAGCAGCTTTTCAGGGGAGACTGAAGCTTTCTTT	CASSFSGETEAFF
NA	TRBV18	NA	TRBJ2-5	TGTGCCAGCTCAGTTCGGGAGACCCAGTACTTC	CASSVRETQYF
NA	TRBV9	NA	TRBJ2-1	TGTGCCAGCAGCGTAGACCCTAGCGCCGTGATGTCGTCCTACAATGAGCAGTTCTTC	CASSVDPSAVMSSYNEQFF
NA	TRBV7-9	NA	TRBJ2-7	TGTGCCAGCAGCTTGTCGGGCTACGAGCAGTACTTC	CASSLSGYEQYF
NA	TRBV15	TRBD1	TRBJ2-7	TGTGCCACCAGCAGGGACAGGCACCCTGAGTACGAGCAGTACTTC	CATSRDRHPEYEQYF
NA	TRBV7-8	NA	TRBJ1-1	TGTGCCAGCAGCCCCATCACAGGGAGCCAAGCTTTCTTT	CASSPITGSQAFF
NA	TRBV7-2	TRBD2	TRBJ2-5	TGTGCCAGCAGCCCCAACCCAGCGGGAGTCAGGGAGACCCAGTACTTC	CASSPNPAGVRETQYF
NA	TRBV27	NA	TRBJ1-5	TGTGCCAGCAGTTTATCAGCGGGGCTCAGCAATCAGCCCCAGCATTTT	CASSLSAGLSNQPQHF
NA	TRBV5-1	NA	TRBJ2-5	TGCGCCAGCAGCTTGCAGGGAATACAAGAGACCCAGTACTTC	CASSLQGIQETQYF
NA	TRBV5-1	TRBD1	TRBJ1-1	TGCGCCAGCAGCCCCCAGGGGGAAAGAACTGAAGCTTTCTTT	CASSPQGERTEAFF
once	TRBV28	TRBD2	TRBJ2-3	TGTGCCAGCAGTTTATATCTAGCGGGATACACAGATACGCAGTATTTT	CASSLYLAGYTDTQYF
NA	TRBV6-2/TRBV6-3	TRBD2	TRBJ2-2	TGTGCCAGCAGTTTGAGCGGGGGGGAGAACACCGGGGAGCTGTTTTTT	CASSLSGGENTGELFF
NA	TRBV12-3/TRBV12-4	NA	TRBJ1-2	TGTGCCAGCAGTTTGGGGACTCGGAATGGCTACACCTTC	CASSLGTRNGYTF
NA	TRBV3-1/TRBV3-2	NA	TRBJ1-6	TGTGCCAGCGCATTGAGCTCCTATAATTCACCCCTCCACTTT	CASALSSYNSPLHF
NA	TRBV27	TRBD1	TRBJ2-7	TGTGCCAGCAGTGACAGGGGATCCTACGAGCAGTACTTC	CASSDRGSYEQYF
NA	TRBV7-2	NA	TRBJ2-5	TGTGCCAGCAGTTCGACAGGTGGAGAGACCCAGTACTTC	CASSSTGGETQYF
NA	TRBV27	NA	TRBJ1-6	TGTGCCAGCAGTTTATCCAGGACAGTATATAATTCACCCCTCCACTTT	CASSLSRTVYNSPLHF
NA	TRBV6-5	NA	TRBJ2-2	TGTGCCAGCAGTAACAGGGTTGACACCGGGGAGCTGTTTTTT	CASSNRVDTGELFF
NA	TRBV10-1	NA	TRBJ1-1	TGCGCCAGCAGTGAGGACAGATCGAACACTGAAGCTTTCTTT	CASSEDRSNTEAFF
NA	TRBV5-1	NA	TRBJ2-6	TGCGCCAGCAGCTTTGGAGAATCTGGGGCCAACGTCCTGACTTTC	CASSFGESGANVLTF
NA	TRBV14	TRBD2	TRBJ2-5	TGTGCCAGCAGCCAAGATATCCTAGCGGGGGCCCTAAACACACAAGAGACCCAGTACTTC	CASSQDILAGALNTQETQYF
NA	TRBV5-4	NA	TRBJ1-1	TGTGCCAGCAGCTTGGGTCAGATTAACACTGAAGCTTTCTTT	CASSLGQINTEAFF
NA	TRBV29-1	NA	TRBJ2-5	TGCAGCGTTGACCCGGGAGATTGGGAGACCCAGTACTTC	CSVDPGDWETQYF
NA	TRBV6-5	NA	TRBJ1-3	TGTGCCAGCAGTCCAGACTCGAGCTCTGGAAACACCATATATTTT	CASSPDSSSGNTIYF
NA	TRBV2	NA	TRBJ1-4	TGTGCCAGCAGTGAAGGAGGGATGAATAATGAAAAACTGTTTTTT	CASSEGGMNNEKLFF
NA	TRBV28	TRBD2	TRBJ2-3	TGTGCCAGCAGTTTGTCGAGCGGGGGGGTTGGCACAGATACGCAGTATTTT	CASSLSSGGVGTDTQYF
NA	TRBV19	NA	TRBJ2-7	TGTGCCAGTAGTATAGGATTTGGACAGTTCTACGAGCAGTACTTC	CASSIGFGQFYEQYF
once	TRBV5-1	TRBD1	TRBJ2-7	TGCGCCAGCAGCCTTGGACAGGACGGCCTCTACGAGCAGTACTTC	CASSLGQDGLYEQYF
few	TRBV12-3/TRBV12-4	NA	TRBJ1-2	TGTGCCAGCAGCCCCGGGCGGGGCTATGGCTACACCTTC	CASSPGRGYGYTF
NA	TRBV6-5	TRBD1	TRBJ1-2	TGTGCCAGCAAGACACAGGGGGACTATGGCTACACCTTC	CASKTQGDYGYTF
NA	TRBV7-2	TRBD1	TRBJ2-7	TGTGCCAGCAGTTCCTGGGACAGAACCTACGAGCAGTACTTC	CASSSWDRTYEQYF
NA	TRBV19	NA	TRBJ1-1	TGTGCCAGTAGTACCGGACACCAGAACACTGAAGCTTTCTTT	CASSTGHQNTEAFF
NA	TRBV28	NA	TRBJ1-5	TGTGCCAGCAGTACCCAACAGGGAAACGGCAATCAGCCCCAGCATTTT	CASSTQQGNGNQPQHF
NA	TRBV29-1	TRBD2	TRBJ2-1	TGCAGCGTTGTCCCTCTAGCGGGAGTCAGTGAGCAGTTCTTC	CSVVPLAGVSEQFF
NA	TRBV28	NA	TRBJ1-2	TGTGCCAGCAGCCAACAACCTAACTATGGCTACACCTTC	CASSQQPNYGYTF
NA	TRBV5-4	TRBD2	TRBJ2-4	TGTGCCAGCAGCGTCCGACTAGCGGGGGGGCGAGTCATTCAGTACTTC	CASSVRLAGGRVIQYF